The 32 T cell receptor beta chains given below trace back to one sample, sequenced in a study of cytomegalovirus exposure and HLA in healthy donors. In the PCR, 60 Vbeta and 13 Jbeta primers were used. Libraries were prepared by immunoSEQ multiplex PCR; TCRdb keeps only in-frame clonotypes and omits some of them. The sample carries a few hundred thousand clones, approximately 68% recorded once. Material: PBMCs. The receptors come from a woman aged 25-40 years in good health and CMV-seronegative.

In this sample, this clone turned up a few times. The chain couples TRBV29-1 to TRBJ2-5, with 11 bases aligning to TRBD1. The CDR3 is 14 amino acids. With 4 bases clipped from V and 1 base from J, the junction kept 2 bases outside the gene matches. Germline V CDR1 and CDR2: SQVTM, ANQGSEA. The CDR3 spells CSVGTGGLQETQYF. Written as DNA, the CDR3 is TGCAGCGTTGGGACAGGGGGCCTCCAAGAGACCCAGTACTTC.

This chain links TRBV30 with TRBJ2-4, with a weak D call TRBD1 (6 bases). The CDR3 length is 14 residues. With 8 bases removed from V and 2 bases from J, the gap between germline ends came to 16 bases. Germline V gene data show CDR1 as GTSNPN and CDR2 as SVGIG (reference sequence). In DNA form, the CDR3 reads TGTGCCCTCCAAACAGGGAATCCCAAAAACATTCAGTACTTC. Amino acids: CALQTGNPKNIQYF.

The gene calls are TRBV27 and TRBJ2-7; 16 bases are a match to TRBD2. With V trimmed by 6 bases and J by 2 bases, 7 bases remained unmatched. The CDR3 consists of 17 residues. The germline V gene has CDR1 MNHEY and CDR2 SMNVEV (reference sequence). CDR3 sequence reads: CASRGTSGRASPYEQYF. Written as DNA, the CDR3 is TGTGCCAGCAGAGGGACTAGCGGGAGGGCCTCCCCCTACGAGCAGTACTTC.

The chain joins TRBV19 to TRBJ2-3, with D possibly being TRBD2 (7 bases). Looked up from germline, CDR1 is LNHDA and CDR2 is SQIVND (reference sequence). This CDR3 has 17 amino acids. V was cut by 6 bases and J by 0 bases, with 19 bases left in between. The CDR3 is CASRMQRGAGSTDTQYF. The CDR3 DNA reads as TGTGCCAGTAGAATGCAACGGGGGGCTGGGAGCACAGATACGCAGTATTTT.

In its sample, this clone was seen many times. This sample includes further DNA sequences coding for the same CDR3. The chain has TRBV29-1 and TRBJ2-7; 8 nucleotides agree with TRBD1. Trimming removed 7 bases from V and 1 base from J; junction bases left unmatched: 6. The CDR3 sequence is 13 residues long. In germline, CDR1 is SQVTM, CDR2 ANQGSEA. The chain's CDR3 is CSAAGTGSYEQYF. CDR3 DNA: TGCAGCGCCGCAGGGACAGGATCCTACGAGCAGTACTTC.

The CDR3 is CASTQIGGVGTDTQYF. The CDR3 DNA follows: TGTGCCAGCACCCAGATCGGGGGAGTGGGCACAGATACGCAGTATTTT. The chain has TRBV5-6 and TRBJ2-3, with a possible D match to TRBD2 (6 bases). V shed 6 bases and J shed 1 base, with 18 bases lying between them. Germline CDR1 is SGHDT and CDR2 is YYEEEE. This CDR3 contains 16 residues.

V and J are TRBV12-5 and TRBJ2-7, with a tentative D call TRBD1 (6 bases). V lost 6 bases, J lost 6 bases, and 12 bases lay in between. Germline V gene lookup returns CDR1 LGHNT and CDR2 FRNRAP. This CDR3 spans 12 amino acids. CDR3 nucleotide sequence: TGTGCTAGTGGACTTACAGGGATCGAGCAGTACTTC. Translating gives CASGLTGIEQYF.

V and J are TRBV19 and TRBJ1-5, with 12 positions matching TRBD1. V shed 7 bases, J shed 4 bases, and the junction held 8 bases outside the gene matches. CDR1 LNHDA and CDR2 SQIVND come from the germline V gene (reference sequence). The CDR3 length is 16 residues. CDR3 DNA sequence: TGTGCCAGTACCCACCGGGGACAGGGGGCGAATCAGCCCCAGCATTTT. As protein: CASTHRGQGANQPQHF.

CDR3 sequence: CASSVAGTSGNPTDTQYF. CDR3 bases: TGTGCCAGCAGCGTAGCTGGGACTAGCGGGAATCCCACAGATACGCAGTATTTT. The J gene is TRBJ2-3, the V gene TRBV9; 13 bases align to TRBD2. Germline V gene data show CDR1 as SGDLS and CDR2 as YYNGEE. After removal of 0 bases from V and 2 bases from J, the junction contained 6 bases not matched to a gene. The CDR3 covers 18 residues.

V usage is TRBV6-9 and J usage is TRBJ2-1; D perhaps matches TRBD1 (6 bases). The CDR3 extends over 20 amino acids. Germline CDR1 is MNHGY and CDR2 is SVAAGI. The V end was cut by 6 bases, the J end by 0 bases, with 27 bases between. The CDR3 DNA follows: TGTGCCAGCAGCTCTCATCTTGGACAGCAAAAAAGAAGCTCCTACAATGAGCAGTTCTTC. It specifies CASSSHLGQQKRSSYNEQFF.

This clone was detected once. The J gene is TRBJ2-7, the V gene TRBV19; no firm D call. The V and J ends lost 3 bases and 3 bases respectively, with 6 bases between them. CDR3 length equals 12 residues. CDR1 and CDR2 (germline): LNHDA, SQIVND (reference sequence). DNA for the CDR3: TGTGCCAGTAGTATGGTCGGCTACGAGCAGTACTTC. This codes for CASSMVGYEQYF.

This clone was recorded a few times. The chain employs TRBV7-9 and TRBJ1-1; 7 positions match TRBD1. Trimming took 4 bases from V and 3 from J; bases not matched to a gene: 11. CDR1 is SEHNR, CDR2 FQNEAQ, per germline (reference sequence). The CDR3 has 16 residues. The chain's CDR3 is CASSSTINRGDTEAFF. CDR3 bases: TGTGCCAGCAGCTCAACGATCAACAGGGGCGACACTGAAGCTTTCTTT.

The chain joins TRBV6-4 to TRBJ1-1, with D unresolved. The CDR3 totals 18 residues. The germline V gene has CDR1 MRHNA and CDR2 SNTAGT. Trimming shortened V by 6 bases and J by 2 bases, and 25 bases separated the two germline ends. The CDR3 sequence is CASSYRTWAYWSNTEAFF. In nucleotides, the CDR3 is TGTGCCAGCAGCTACCGGACTTGGGCATACTGGAGCAACACTGAAGCTTTCTTT.

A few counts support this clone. The CDR3 protein is CASSSSGGSYEQYF. Here the CDR3 DNA reads TGTGCCAGCAGCTCGAGCGGGGGCTCCTACGAGCAGTACTTC. This chain links TRBV5-4 with TRBJ2-7, with 8 positions matching TRBD2. Germline V gene data show CDR1 as SGHNT and CDR2 as YYREEE (reference sequence). V was pared by 3 bases and J by 0 bases, with 2 bases of the junction left unmatched. The CDR3 totals 14 residues.

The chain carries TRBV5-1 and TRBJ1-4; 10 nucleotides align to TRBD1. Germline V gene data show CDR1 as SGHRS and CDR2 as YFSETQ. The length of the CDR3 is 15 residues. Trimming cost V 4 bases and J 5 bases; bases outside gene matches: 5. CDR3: CASSGGTGDNEKLFF. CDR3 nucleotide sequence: TGCGCCAGCAGCGGGGGGACAGGGGACAATGAAAAACTGTTTTTT.

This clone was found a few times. CDR3 DNA: TGTGCCAGTAGGGTGGGACAGGGTAATGAAAAACTGTTTTTT. It encodes CASRVGQGNEKLFF. This chain uses TRBV19 with TRBJ1-4; 9 nucleotides match TRBD1. Unmatched junction bases numbered 3, after V lost 6 bases and J lost 4 bases. The CDR3 is 14 amino acids. The germline V gene encodes CDR1 LNHDA and CDR2 SQIVND (reference sequence).

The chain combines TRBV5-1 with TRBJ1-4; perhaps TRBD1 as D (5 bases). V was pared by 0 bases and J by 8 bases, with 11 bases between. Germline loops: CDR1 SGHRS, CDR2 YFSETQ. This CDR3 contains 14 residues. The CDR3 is CASSLEGEEEKLFF. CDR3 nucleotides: TGCGCCAGCAGCTTGGAAGGGGAGGAAGAAAAACTGTTTTTT.

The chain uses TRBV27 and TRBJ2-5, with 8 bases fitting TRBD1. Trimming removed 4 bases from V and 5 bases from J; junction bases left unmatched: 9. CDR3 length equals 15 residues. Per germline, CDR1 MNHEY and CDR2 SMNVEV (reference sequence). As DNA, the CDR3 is TGTGCCAGCAGTTCCACCACAGGGGGGATCGAGACCCAGTACTTC. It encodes CASSSTTGGIETQYF.

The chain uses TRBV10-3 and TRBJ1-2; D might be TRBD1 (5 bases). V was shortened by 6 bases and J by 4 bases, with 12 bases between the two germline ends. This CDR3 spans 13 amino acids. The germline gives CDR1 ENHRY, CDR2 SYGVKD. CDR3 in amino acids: CAIRETALYGYTF. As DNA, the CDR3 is TGTGCCATCAGGGAGACAGCCCTCTATGGCTACACCTTC.

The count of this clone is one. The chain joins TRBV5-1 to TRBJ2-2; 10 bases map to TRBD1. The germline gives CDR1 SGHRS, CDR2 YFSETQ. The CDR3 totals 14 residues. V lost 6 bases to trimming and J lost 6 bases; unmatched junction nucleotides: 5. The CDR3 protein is CASTGQGVAGELFF. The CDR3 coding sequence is TGCGCCAGCACAGGACAGGGGGTAGCCGGGGAGCTGTTTTTT.

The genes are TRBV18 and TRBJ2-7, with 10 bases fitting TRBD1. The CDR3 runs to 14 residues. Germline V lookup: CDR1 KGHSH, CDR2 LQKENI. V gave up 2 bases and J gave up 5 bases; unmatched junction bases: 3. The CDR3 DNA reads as TGTGCCAGCTCACCAGGGACAGGGGTCGACGAGCAGTACTTC. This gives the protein CASSPGTGVDEQYF.

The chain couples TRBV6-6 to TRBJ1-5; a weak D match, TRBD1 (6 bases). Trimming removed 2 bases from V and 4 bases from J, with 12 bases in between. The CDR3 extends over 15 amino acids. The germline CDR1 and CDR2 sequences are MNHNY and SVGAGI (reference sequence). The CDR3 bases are TGTGCCAGCAGTTACGTGGCAGGGACAAATCAGCCCCAGCATTTT. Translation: CASSYVAGTNQPQHF.

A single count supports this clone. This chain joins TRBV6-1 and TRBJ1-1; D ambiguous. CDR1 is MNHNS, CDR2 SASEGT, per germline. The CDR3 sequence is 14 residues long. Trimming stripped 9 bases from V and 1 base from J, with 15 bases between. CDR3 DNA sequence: TGTGCCAGTGGCGGGTATCGGGGGAACACTGAAGCTTTCTTT. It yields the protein CASGGYRGNTEAFF.

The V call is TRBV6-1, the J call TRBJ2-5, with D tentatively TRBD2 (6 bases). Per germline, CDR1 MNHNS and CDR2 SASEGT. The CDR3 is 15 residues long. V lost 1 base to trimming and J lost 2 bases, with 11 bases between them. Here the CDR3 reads CASSEVWGRQETQYF. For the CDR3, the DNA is TGTGCCAGCAGTGAAGTATGGGGGAGGCAAGAGACCCAGTACTTC.

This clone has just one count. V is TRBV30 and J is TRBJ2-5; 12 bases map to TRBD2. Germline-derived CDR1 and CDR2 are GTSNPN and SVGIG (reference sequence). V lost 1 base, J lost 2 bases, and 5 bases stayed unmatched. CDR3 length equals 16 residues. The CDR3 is CAWSGGLAGYQETQYF. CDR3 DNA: TGTGCCTGGAGTGGCGGACTAGCGGGGTATCAAGAGACCCAGTACTTC.

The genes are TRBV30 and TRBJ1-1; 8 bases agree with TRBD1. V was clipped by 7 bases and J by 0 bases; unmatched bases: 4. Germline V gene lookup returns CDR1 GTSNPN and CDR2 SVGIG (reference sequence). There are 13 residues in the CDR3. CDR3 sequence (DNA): TGTGCCTCGACAGGGGCCTTGAACACTGAAGCTTTCTTT. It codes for CASTGALNTEAFF. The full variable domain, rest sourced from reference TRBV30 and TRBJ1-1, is SQTIHQWPATLVQPVGSPLSLECTVEGTSNPNLYWYRQAAGRGLQLLFYSVGIGQISSEVPQNLSASRPQDRQFILSSKKLLLSDSGFYLCASTGALNTEAFFGQGTRLTVV.

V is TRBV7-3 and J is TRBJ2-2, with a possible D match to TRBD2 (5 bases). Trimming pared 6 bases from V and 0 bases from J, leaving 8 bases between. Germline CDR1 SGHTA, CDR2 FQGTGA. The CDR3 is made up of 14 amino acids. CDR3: CASSVGANTGELFF. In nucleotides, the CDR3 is TGTGCCAGCAGTGTCGGGGCGAACACCGGGGAGCTGTTTTTT.

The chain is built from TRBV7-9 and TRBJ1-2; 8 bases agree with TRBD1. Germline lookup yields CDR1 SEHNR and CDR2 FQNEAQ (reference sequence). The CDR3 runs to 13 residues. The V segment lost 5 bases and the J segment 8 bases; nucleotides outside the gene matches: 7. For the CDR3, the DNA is TGTGCCAGCAGCGCTTCAGGGGGCGGCGGCTACACCTTC. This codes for CASSASGGGGYTF. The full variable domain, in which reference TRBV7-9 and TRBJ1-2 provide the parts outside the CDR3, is DTGVSQNPRHKITKRGQNVTFRCDPISEHNRLYWYRQTLGQGPEFLTYFQNEAQLEKSRLLSDRFSAERPKGSFSTLEIQRTEQGDSAMYLCASSASGGGGYTFGSGTRLTVV.

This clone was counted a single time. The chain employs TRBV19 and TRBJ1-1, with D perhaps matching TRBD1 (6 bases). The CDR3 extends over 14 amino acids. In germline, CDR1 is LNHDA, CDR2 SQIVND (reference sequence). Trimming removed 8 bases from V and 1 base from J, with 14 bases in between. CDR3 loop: CASERGTTNTEAFF. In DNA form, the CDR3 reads TGTGCCAGTGAACGTGGGACAACGAACACTGAAGCTTTCTTT.

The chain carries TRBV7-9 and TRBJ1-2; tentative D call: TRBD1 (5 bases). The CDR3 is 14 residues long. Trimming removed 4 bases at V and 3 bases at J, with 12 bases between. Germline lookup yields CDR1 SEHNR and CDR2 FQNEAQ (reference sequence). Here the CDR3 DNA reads TGTGCCAGCAGCTCCCCATGGGGGGACTATGGCTACACCTTC. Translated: CASSSPWGDYGYTF.

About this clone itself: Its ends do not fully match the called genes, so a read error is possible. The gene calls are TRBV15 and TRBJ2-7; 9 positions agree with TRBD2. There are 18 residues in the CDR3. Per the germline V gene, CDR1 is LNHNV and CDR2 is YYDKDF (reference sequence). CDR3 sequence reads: CASSVRTIFSGGTYEQYF. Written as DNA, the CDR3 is TGTGCCAGCAGCGTCCGAACTATTTTTAGCGGGGGAACCTACGAGCAGTACTTC.

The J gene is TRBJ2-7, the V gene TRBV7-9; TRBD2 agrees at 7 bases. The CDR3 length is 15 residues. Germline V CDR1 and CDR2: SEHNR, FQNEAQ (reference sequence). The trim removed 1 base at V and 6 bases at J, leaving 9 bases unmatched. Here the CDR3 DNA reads TGTGCCAGCAGCTTAGTGGGTAGCGGGCAAATCGAGCAGTACTTC. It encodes CASSLVGSGQIEQYF. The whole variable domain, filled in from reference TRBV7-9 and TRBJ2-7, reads DTGVSQNPRHKITKRGQNVTFRCDPISEHNRLYWYRQTLGQGPEFLTYFQNEAQLEKSRLLSDRFSAERPKGSFSTLEIQRTEQGDSAMYLCASSLVGSGQIEQYFGPGTRLTVT.